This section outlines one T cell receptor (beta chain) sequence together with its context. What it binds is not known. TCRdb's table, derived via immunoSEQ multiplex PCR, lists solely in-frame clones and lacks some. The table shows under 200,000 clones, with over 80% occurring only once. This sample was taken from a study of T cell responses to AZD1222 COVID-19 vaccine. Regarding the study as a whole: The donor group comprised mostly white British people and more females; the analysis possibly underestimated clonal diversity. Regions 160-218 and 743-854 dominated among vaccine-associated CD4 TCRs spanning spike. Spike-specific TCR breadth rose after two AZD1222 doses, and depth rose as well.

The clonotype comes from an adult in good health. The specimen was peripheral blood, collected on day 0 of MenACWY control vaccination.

The CDR3 spells CASSLEAGGRYEQYF. The CDR3 DNA sequence: TGCGCCAGCAGCTTGGAGGCGGGAGGTCGGTACGAGCAGTACTTC. The chain joins TRBV5-1 to TRBJ2-7; 8 nucleotides match TRBD2. The ends lost 0 bases at V and 4 bases at J; junction bases unmatched: 6. The CDR3 loop spans 15 amino acids. Germline values: CDR1 SGHRS, CDR2 YFSETQ.